This T cell receptor beta chain was profiled in a study of blood T cells in healthy people across ages. The CDR3 runs to 13 residues. Germline CDR1 is SEHNR and CDR2 is FQNEAQ (reference sequence). The ends were cut back, 7 bases at V and 3 bases at J, with 12 bases in the middle. Regarding the study as a whole: Older age coincided with a roughly linear decline in TCR beta diversity per million T cells.

Next came a second PCR, run for about 7 to 12 cycles, which used a sample-barcoded 5' primer along with a J-beta primer mix. TCRdb recomputed calls from the 5' RACE reads with MiXCR, one row per CDR3 protein. The sample holds under 850,000 distinct CDR3 sequences, about 36% seen once. Regarding this clonotype: Its specificity is not known.

Sequencing was carried out using blood. The sequence was obtained from a man aged 18 to 30 in good health. The chain employs TRBV7-9 and TRBJ1-1, with D hard to call. CDR3: CASTSSGYTEAFF. The CDR3 DNA sequence: TGTGCCAGCACCTCGTCGGGGTACACTGAAGCTTTCTTT.